These T cell receptor beta chains were read from a single sample in a study of CD8 T cells in ankylosing spondylitis. TCRdb reprocessed the 5' RACE reads via MiXCR and lists one record per CDR3 protein. The data contain hundreds of thousands of distinct CDR3 sequences, about 15% of them singletons. Material: blood, either unsorted or a sorted T cell fraction (not recorded which). The receptors stem from a male donor with ankylosing spondylitis. CDR3s include the opening cysteine and the closing phenylalanine or tryptophan. D genes are given only for firm matches. The size field is filled for only some rows; it gives once, few, many or a size class.

>TRBD1|few|TRBV7-2|TRBJ2-7
CASSSGTDLRGQYF
TGTGCCAGCAGCTCCGGGACAGATCTACGAGGGCAGTACTTC
>.|few|TRBV6-1|TRBJ2-7
CASSEQGRGYEQYF
TGTGCCAGCAGTGAACAGGGGCGGGGCTACGAGCAGTACTTC
>.|.|TRBV6-1|TRBJ1-2
CASRKDYTPSSYTF
TGTGCCAGCAGAAAGGACTACACACCGTCTTCCTACACCTTC
>.|.|TRBV12-3/TRBV12-4|TRBJ2-4
CASGSWTAKNIQYF
TGTGCCAGCGGAAGCTGGACAGCCAAAAACATTCAGTACTTC
>.|many|TRBV29-1|TRBJ2-1
CSVDRGFSYNEQFF
TGCAGCGTTGATCGGGGATTCTCCTACAATGAGCAGTTCTTC
>.|many|TRBV5-1|TRBJ2-7
CASSRGDTYEQYF
TGCGCCAGCAGCAGAGGGGACACCTACGAGCAGTACTTC
>.|many|TRBV5-6|TRBJ2-1
CASSSSSGGNEQFF
TGTGCCAGCAGCTCCAGTTCAGGGGGGAATGAGCAGTTCTTC
>.|few|TRBV7-8|TRBJ2-7
CASSVREGSEQYF
TGTGCCAGCAGCGTTCGAGAGGGGTCCGAGCAGTACTTC
>.|.|TRBV20-1|TRBJ1-4
CSASPDNEKLFF
TGCAGTGCTAGTCCCGATAATGAAAAACTGTTTTTT
>TRBD1|.|TRBV5-1|TRBJ2-5
CASSLAQGADETQYF
TGCGCCAGCAGCTTGGCTCAGGGGGCTGATGAGACCCAGTACTTC
>.|few|TRBV6-2/TRBV6-3|TRBJ1-1
CASGSGNTEAFF
TGTGCCAGCGGGTCCGGGAACACTGAAGCTTTCTTT
>.|.|TRBV19|TRBJ1-1
CATLQGNTEAFF
TGTGCCACCTTACAGGGGAACACTGAAGCTTTCTTT
>.|many|TRBV18|TRBJ2-6
CASSRSSGANVLTF
TGTGCCAGCTCACGGAGCTCTGGGGCCAACGTCCTGACTTTC
>.|.|TRBV7-2|TRBJ2-7
CASSLAGVVGEQYF
TGTGCCAGCAGCTTAGCGGGAGTGGTGGGAGAGCAGTACTTC
>.|few|TRBV5-1|TRBJ1-1
CASSLKEQKNTEAFF
TGCGCCAGCAGCTTGAAGGAACAGAAGAACACTGAAGCTTTCTTT
>.|few|TRBV2|TRBJ2-4
CASSTDRPSKNIQYF
TGTGCCAGCAGCACTGACAGGCCTAGCAAAAACATTCAGTACTTC
>TRBD2|few|TRBV2|TRBJ2-7
CATLKAGVVEQYF
TGTGCCACCTTAAAGGCGGGAGTGGTTGAGCAGTACTTC
>TRBD1|.|TRBV3-1|TRBJ1-5
CASSLRTGSNQPQHF
TGTGCCAGCAGCCTAAGGACAGGGAGCAATCAGCCCCAGCATTTT
>.|few|TRBV4-3|TRBJ2-7
CASSQDLGGEQYF
TGCGCCAGCAGCCAAGATCTAGGAGGGGAGCAGTACTTC
>.|many|TRBV5-1|TRBJ2-3
CASSLGGPGDTQYF
TGCGCCAGCAGCTTGGGGGGGCCTGGAGATACGCAGTATTTT
>.|few|TRBV21-1|TRBJ2-1
CASSSGTRRFNEQFF
TGTGCCAGCAGCAGTGGGACTAGAAGGTTCAATGAGCAGTTCTTC
>.|.|TRBV6-1|TRBJ1-1
CASSLTGTPTGNTEAFF
TGTGCCAGCAGCTTGACCGGGACCCCGACTGGGAACACTGAAGCTTTCTTT
>.|.|TRBV7-2|TRBJ1-2
CASSLGVGFANYGYTF
TGTGCCAGCAGCTTGGGGGTGGGGTTTGCTAACTATGGCTACACCTTC
>.|.|TRBV20-1|TRBJ2-7
CSARVTVWGEQYF
TGCAGTGCTAGAGTTACGGTTTGGGGGGAGCAGTACTTC
>TRBD1|few|TRBV12-3/TRBV12-4|TRBJ2-1
CASSLRDSSYNEQFF
TGTGCCAGCAGTTTGAGGGACAGCTCCTACAATGAGCAGTTCTTC
>.|many|TRBV29-1|TRBJ1-2
CSVETAGSLNYGYTF
TGCAGCGTTGAAACGGCAGGGAGCCTCAACTATGGCTACACCTTC
>.|few|TRBV5-1|TRBJ2-1
CASSLGARRVEQFF
TGCGCCAGCAGCTTGGGTGCTAGGAGGGTTGAGCAGTTCTTC
>.|once|TRBV7-2|TRBJ2-7
CASRGLGVGGEQYF
TGTGCCAGCAGAGGCTTGGGGGTAGGGGGCGAGCAGTACTTC
>.|.|TRBV14|TRBJ1-6
CASSHQGHSLNSPLHF
TGTGCCAGCAGCCATCAGGGACATAGCCTCAATTCACCCCTCCACTTT
>.|few|TRBV21-1|TRBJ2-1
CASSKVRFWVFDEQFF
TGTGCCAGCAGCAAAGTGCGTTTTTGGGTATTTGATGAGCAGTTCTTC
>.|.|TRBV7-9|TRBJ1-2
CASSLGVGSGGYTF
TGTGCCAGCAGCTTAGGAGTAGGGAGTGGTGGCTACACCTTC
>.|few|TRBV20-1|TRBJ2-5
CSASIPRVVQETQYF
TGCAGTGCTTCCATCCCACGAGTAGTCCAAGAGACCCAGTACTTC
>TRBD1|many|TRBV24-1|TRBJ2-2
CATSDPDRDGDTGELFF
TGTGCCACCAGTGATCCGGACAGGGACGGGGACACCGGGGAGCTGTTTTTT
>TRBD1|few|TRBV4-2|TRBJ1-5
CASSQDLQGRQPQHF
TGTGCCAGCAGCCAAGATCTACAGGGGCGTCAGCCCCAGCATTTT
>.|few|TRBV6-2/TRBV6-3|TRBJ2-7
CASSYSPDYEQYF
TGTGCCAGCAGTTACTCGCCAGATTACGAGCAGTACTTC
>.|many|TRBV5-1|TRBJ1-4
CASSLSPTGRNEKLFF
TGCGCCAGCAGCTTGTCTCCGACAGGTCGTAATGAAAAACTGTTTTTT
>.|few|TRBV6-6|TRBJ1-4
CASSRQSEKLFF
TGTGCCAGCAGTCGACAGAGTGAAAAACTGTTTTTT
>TRBD2|many|TRBV4-3|TRBJ2-5
CASSQDLAGQETQYF
TGCGCCAGCAGCCAAGATCTAGCGGGGCAAGAGACCCAGTACTTC
>TRBD2|few|TRBV7-2|TRBJ2-7
CASSLGREGTYEQYF
TGTGCCAGCAGCTTAGGTAGGGAGGGAACCTACGAGCAGTACTTC
>.|few|TRBV29-1|TRBJ2-7
CSVRSLGADQYF
TGCAGCGTTCGATCTCTGGGTGCAGACCAGTACTTC
>.|.|TRBV20-1|TRBJ1-2
CSARDGGRDYGYTF
TGCAGTGCTAGAGATGGAGGCCGGGACTATGGCTACACCTTC